This T cell receptor beta chain was documented in a study of CD8+CD57+ T cells in acquired aplastic anemia. This clonotype showed up just a few times. Genomic DNA served as template for TCR beta VDJ and CDR3 profiling. TCRdb redid the calling of the reads with MiXCR, one entry per CDR3 protein. The table lists around 180,000 distinct CDR3 sequences, roughly half of them singletons, with 1.8% in the top ten. Sequencing involved patients with CD8+CD57+ cell expansion previously shown by flow cytometry. The clonotype originates from a human donor with aplastic anemia. Sequencing was done on a sample of sorted CD4+, CD8+, or CD8+CD57+ T cells (not recorded which) from PBMCs.

CDR3 coding DNA: TGTGCCAGCAGCACCGGGGGCAACTCACCCCTCCACTTT. As protein: CASSTGGNSPLHF. The rearrangement uses TRBV7-8 and TRBJ1-6; tentative D call: TRBD1 (6 bases). V lost 5 bases to trimming and J lost 10 bases, with 12 bases between them. Germline CDR1 is SGHVS and CDR2 is FQNEAQ. The CDR3 has 13 amino acids. Full variable domain (outside the CDR3, taken from reference TRBV7-8 and TRBJ1-6): GAGVSQSPRYKVAKRGQDVALRCDPISGHVSLFWYQQALGQGPEFLTYFQNEAQLDKSGLPSDRFFAERPEGSVSTLKIQRTQQEDSAVYLCASSTGGNSPLHFGNGTRLTVT.